The clone carrying this T cell receptor (beta chain) was counted once. Its target is not known. These data are taken from a study of blood T cells in healthy people across ages. Study observations and caveats: Possibly confounding the expanded clonotype changes was the fact that donor CMV status was unknown. Naive T cell percentage by flow cytometry tracked strongly with beta diversity.

The study isolated at least 6 million PBMCs from each sample. The CDR3 consists of 15 residues. V lost 6 bases to trimming and J lost 0 bases, with 15 bases between them. The germline CDR1 and CDR2 sequences are MNHEY and SVGEGT. A second 7 to 11 cycle PCR used barcoded and J-beta primers. TCRdb passed the 5' RACE reads through MiXCR, listing each CDR3 protein once. The sample lists roughly 860,000 distinct CDR3 sequences, around 68% occurring once. The receptor's source is a man aged 30 to 39 in good health. J is TRBJ2-7 and V is TRBV6-2 or TRBV6-3, with a possible D match to TRBD2 (5 bases). Sequenced: blood. CDR3 region: CASSGWRSGSYEQYF. The CDR3 region has the DNA TGTGCCAGCAGCGGGTGGAGGTCGGGCTCCTACGAGCAGTACTTC.